Sequencing of this T cell receptor beta chain was carried out in a study of CD8 T cells in ankylosing spondylitis (dated by TCRdb to between 2016 and 2019). Concerning the study at large: The study set out to find disease-linked TCR variants by profiling T cell receptor beta repertoires in ankylosing spondylitis patients and healthy donors. In total, the full study cohort was made up of nearly 110 healthy donors and 25 to 30 ankylosing spondylitis patients. Samples of peripheral blood were taken, and for ankylosing spondylitis patients, synovial fluid was collected as well.

In regard to this clonotype: This receptor's antigen is unknown. Base-call qualities are not available, and no considerably larger clone is one nucleotide away.

The sequencing machine was an Illumina HiSeq 2500. Quantitative 5'-RACE with molecular barcodes was used to prepare TCR beta libraries. Regarding the original processing steps: A new computational method, built on a probabilistic model of VDJ rearrangement, was used to identify disease-linked TCR variants. Starting from the raw public reads, TCRdb applied fastp trimming at Q25, assembled clones with MiXCR and retained in-frame beta chains. CDR3 protein duplicates are merged, each entry listing the most common genes and DNA. The V and J calls shown here were made by TCRdb, not taken from the authors' results. The sample profile shows nearly 350,000 distinct CDR3 sequences; roughly 15% of them were found once. Approximately 0.99% of the sample is taken by the ten largest. What the authors observed across the whole study: Significant enrichment of the disease-linked clones was reported in matched synovial fluid samples from ankylosing spondylitis patients. The disease-linked clones showed a CD8+ phenotype and occurred at relatively low frequencies in peripheral blood. A TCR beta motif of fewer than 10 highly homologous amino acid variants appeared characteristic of blood from ankylosing spondylitis patients. Some motif variants were previously reported in synovial fluid and blood of reactive arthritis patients, suggesting common disease-initiation mechanisms.

The TCR comes from a male donor with ankylosing spondylitis or in good health (not recorded which). Sequencing used blood, either unsorted or a sorted T cell fraction (not recorded which).

The bases are TGCAGTGCTGTCCGCGGCGGGAGGGACACTGAAGCTTTCTTT. Its protein reads: CSAVRGGRDTEAFF. The V and J segments used are TRBV20-1 and TRBJ1-1; too little of a D gene remains to name it. The germline V gene (reference sequence) supplies CDR1 DFQATT and CDR2 SNEGSKA. V is pared back by 5 bases and J by 3 bases, with 16 bases lying between the germline termini. CDR3 length: 14 amino acids, cysteine to phenylalanine. CDR3 DNA is the only sequence kept; it has 42 bases, read in frame from the first base.